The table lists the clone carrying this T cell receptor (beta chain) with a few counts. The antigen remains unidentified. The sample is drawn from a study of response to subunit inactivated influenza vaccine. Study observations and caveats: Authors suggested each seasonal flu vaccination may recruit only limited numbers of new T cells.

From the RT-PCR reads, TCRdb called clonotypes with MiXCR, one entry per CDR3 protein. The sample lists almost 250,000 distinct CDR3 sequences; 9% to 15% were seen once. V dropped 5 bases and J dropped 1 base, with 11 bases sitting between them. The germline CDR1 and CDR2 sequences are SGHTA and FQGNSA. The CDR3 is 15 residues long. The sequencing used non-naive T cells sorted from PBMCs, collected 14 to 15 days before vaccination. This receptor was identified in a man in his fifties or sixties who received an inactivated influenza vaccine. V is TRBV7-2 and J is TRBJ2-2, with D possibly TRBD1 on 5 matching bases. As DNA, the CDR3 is TGTGCCAGCAGCCTACGACAGATGAACACCGGGGAGCTGTTTTTT. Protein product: CASSLRQMNTGELFF.